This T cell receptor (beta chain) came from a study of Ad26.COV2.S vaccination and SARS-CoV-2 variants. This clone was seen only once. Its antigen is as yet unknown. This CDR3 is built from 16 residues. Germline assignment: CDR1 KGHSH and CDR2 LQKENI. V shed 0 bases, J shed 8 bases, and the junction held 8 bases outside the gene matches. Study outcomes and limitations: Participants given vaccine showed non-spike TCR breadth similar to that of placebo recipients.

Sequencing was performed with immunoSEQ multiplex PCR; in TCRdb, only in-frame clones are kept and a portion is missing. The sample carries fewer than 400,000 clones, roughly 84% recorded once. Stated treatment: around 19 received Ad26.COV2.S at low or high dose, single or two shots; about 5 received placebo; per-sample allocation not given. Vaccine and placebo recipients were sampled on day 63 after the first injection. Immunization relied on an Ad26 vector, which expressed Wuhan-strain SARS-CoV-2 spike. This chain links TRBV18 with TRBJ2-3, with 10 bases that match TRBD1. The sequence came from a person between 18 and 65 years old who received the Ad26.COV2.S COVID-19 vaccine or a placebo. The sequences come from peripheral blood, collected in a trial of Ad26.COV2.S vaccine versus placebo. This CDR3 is CASSPPHGQGVGTQYF. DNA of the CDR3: TGTGCCAGCTCACCACCCCACGGACAGGGGGTGGGTACGCAGTATTTT.